The sequence of this T cell receptor beta chain was determined in a study of T cell repertoires in cytomegalovirus infection. The study, taken as a whole, reports: Dominating the ex vivo response were HLA-C-restricted CMV-specific TCR beta clonotypes.

This clonotype was counted a few times. Its antigen is not identified. One entry per CDR3 protein, called by TCRdb with MiXCR from the reads. Among about 330,000 distinct CDR3 sequences, just under 35% were seen once, and the ten largest hold about 13%. Trimming pared 5 bases from V and 4 bases from J, leaving 14 bases between. From germline, CDR1 is SGHAT and CDR2 FQNNGV. The CDR3 totals 14 residues. The chain couples TRBV11-2 to TRBJ1-1; a weak D match, TRBD1 (5 bases). The clonotype originates from a human donor in good health (CMV status not recorded). Some clones in this sample may be carry-over from other donors' samples. The sample here was cultured PBMCs, taken from culture after CMV antigen stimulation. The CDR3 loop is CASSARGSGTEAFF. The DNA for the CDR3 is TGTGCCAGCAGCGCCCGGGGGTCAGGCACTGAAGCTTTCTTT.